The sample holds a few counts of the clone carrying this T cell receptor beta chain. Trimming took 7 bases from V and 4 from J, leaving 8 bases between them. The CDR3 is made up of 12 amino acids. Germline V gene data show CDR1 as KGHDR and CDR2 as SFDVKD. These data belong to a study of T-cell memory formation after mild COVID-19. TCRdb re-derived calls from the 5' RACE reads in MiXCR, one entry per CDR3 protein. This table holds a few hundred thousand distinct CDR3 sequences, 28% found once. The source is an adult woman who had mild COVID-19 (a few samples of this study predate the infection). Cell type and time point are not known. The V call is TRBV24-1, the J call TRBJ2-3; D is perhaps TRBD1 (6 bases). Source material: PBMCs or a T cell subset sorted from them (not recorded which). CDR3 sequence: CATSQGSDTQYF. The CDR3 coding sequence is TGTGCCACCAGCCAGGGGTCAGATACGCAGTATTTT.